Below, 30 T cell receptor beta chains from the same sample are listed, as sequenced in a study of cytomegalovirus exposure and HLA in healthy donors. Amplification used 60 Vbeta primers and 13 Jbeta primers. Sequencing was performed with immunoSEQ multiplex PCR; in TCRdb, only in-frame clones are kept and a portion is missing. The table has around 160,000 clones, more than 60% seen once. The sequencing sample was made of PBMCs. Receptor source: a man in his forties or fifties in good health and CMV-seropositive.

The genes are TRBV29-1 and TRBJ1-2; 9 nucleotides align to TRBD1. This CDR3 region has 14 residues. Losses at the gene ends were 3 bases for V and 8 bases for J; bases not matched to a gene: 10. Germline V gives CDR1 SQVTM, CDR2 ANQGSEA. The CDR3 loop is CSVDGQGQGRGYTF. The DNA for the CDR3 is TGCAGCGTTGACGGACAGGGACAGGGTCGGGGCTACACCTTC.

This chain joins TRBV5-1 and TRBJ1-5; the D gene is possibly TRBD1 (5 bases). CDR1 and CDR2 from the germline V gene are SGHRS and YFSETQ. Trimming stripped 3 bases from V and 9 bases from J, with 19 bases between. The CDR3 covers 15 residues. CDR3 loop: CASSWGDPPGGPQHF. The CDR3 DNA reads TGCGCCAGCAGCTGGGGGGACCCCCCGGGGGGGCCCCAGCATTTT.

The chain uses TRBV2 and TRBJ2-7, with 8 positions matching TRBD1. CDR1 and CDR2 from the germline V gene are SNHLY and FYNNEI. Losses at the gene ends were 6 bases for V and 4 bases for J; bases not matched to a gene: 5. The CDR3 loop spans 13 amino acids. This chain's CDR3 is CASSRDRPYEQYF. CDR3 bases: TGTGCCAGCAGCCGGGACAGGCCTTACGAGCAGTACTTC.

The V call is TRBV29-1, the J call TRBJ2-7, with D perhaps matching TRBD2 (5 bases). The CDR3 spans 14 residues. Germline V lookup: CDR1 SQVTM, CDR2 ANQGSEA. Trimming took off 5 bases at V and 2 bases at J, with 16 bases between the two ends. The CDR3 loop is CSVLRDVAPYEQYF. The DNA of the CDR3 is TGCAGCGTTCTGAGGGATGTAGCCCCCTACGAGCAGTACTTC.

The chain uses TRBV12-5 and TRBJ2-1, with 8 bases that match TRBD2. Unmatched junction bases numbered 5, after V lost 1 base and J lost 9 bases. The CDR3 is 14 residues long. Germline V gene data show CDR1 as LGHNT and CDR2 as FRNRAP. CDR3 nucleotide sequence: TGTGCTAGTGGTTTGGAAGCGGGAGTCGGTGAGCAGTTCTTC. As protein: CASGLEAGVGEQFF.

V is TRBV6-5 and J is TRBJ2-1; possibly TRBD2 for D (5 bases). V was cut by 6 bases and J by 1 base, with 7 bases left in between. Per germline, CDR1 MNHEY and CDR2 SVGAGI. The CDR3 loop spans 13 amino acids. The CDR3 loop is CASRRDSYNEQFF. The CDR3 coding sequence is TGTGCCAGCAGACGGGATTCCTACAATGAGCAGTTCTTC.

A note on this clone: A read error may account for a junction end that differs from germline. CDR3 sequence reads: CASSASTGPQHF. CDR3 DNA: TGTGCCAGCAGTGCATCCACAGGGCCCCAGCATTTT. The chain couples TRBV10-3 to TRBJ1-5, with a weak D call TRBD1 (5 bases). This CDR3 has 12 amino acids. The germline CDR1 and CDR2 sequences are ENHRY and SYGVKD.

The chain links TRBV18 to TRBJ2-7; 7 bases match TRBD1. The germline CDR1 and CDR2 sequences are KGHSH and LQKENI. Unmatched junction bases numbered 4, after V lost 3 bases and J lost 5 bases. The CDR3 is made up of 13 amino acids. CDR3 DNA: TGTGCCAGCTCACCCGGACAGGACCACGAGCAGTACTTC. Encoded protein: CASSPGQDHEQYF.

Concerning this clone: This CDR3 is also generated by other DNA sequences in the sample. The chain carries TRBV7-2 and TRBJ2-1; TRBD1 is a possible D gene (6 bases). Trimming removed 5 bases at V and 7 bases at J, with 12 bases between. Germline V gene sequence: CDR1 SGHTA, CDR2 FQGNSA. The length of the CDR3 is 13 residues. The CDR3 DNA reads as TGTGCCAGCAGCCTCGGACAGAATAATGAGCAGTTCTTC. Encoded protein: CASSLGQNNEQFF.

The rearrangement uses TRBV14 and TRBJ2-5, with TRBD1 as a possible D gene (9 bases). Per the germline V gene, CDR1 is SGHDN and CDR2 is FVKESK. Deletions cut 8 bases from V and 4 bases from J, with 23 bases between. This CDR3 is 16 amino acids long. The CDR3 loop is CASCPGGDRVGETQYF. The CDR3 region has the DNA TGTGCCAGCTGCCCGGGGGGGGACAGGGTAGGAGAGACCCAGTACTTC.

This chain links TRBV7-9 with TRBJ2-6, with TRBD1 matching 7 bases. J lost 2 bases, V lost 1 base, and 5 bases had no gene match. Germline V gives CDR1 SEHNR, CDR2 FQNEAQ (reference sequence). This CDR3 is built from 17 residues. The CDR3 coding sequence is TGTGCCAGCAGCTTAGGACAGGGAACCCCTGGGGCCAACGTCCTGACTTTC. This sequence encodes CASSLGQGTPGANVLTF.

For this clone: The same CDR3 also results from other DNA sequences found in this sample. V gene TRBV30 combines with J gene TRBJ2-5; perhaps TRBD1 as D (6 bases). V dropped 0 bases and J dropped 1 base, with 6 bases sitting between them. Looked up from germline, CDR1 is GTSNPN and CDR2 is SVGIG (reference sequence). This CDR3 region has 13 residues. The CDR3 loop is CAWSVGGQETQYF. As DNA, the CDR3 is TGTGCCTGGAGTGTAGGGGGCCAAGAGACCCAGTACTTC.

This clone was recorded only once. The gene calls are TRBV18 and TRBJ2-1; 11 positions match TRBD2. CDR1 is KGHSH, CDR2 LQKENI, per germline. The CDR3 is 14 amino acids. V shed 6 bases and J 9 bases; nucleotides not matched to a gene: 7. This CDR3 is CASSIGLAGSEQFF. As DNA, the CDR3 is TGTGCCAGCTCGATTGGACTAGCGGGCAGTGAGCAGTTCTTC. The complete variable domain, with remaining parts taken from reference TRBV18 and TRBJ2-1, reads NAGVMQNPRHLVRRRGQEARLRCSPMKGHSHVYWYRQLPEEGLKFMVYLQKENIIDESGMPKERFSAEFPKEGPSILRIQQVVRGDSAAYFCASSIGLAGSEQFFGPGTRLTVL.

This clone was found a few times. The genes are TRBV5-4 and TRBJ2-3; 8 nucleotides align to TRBD2. The CDR3 runs to 17 residues. With 4 bases clipped from V and 6 bases from J, the junction kept 16 bases outside the gene matches. The germline gives CDR1 SGHNT, CDR2 YYREEE (reference sequence). This CDR3 reads CASSREAVAGRVDTQYF. CDR3 DNA: TGTGCCAGCAGCCGGGAGGCTGTAGCGGGAAGGGTGGATACGCAGTATTTT. Complete variable domain (other parts from reference TRBV5-4 and TRBJ2-3): ETGVTQSPTHLIKTRGQQVTLRCSSQSGHNTVSWYQQALGQGPQFIFQYYREEENGRGNFPPRFSGLQFPNYSSELNVNALELDDSALYLCASSREAVAGRVDTQYFGPGTRLTVL.

This clone was recorded only once. The chain uses TRBV4-1 and TRBJ1-5; maybe TRBD1 (6 bases). Trimming cost V 0 bases and J 6 bases, with 12 bases left between them. Germline values: CDR1 MGHRA, CDR2 YSYEKL. The CDR3 totals 15 residues. The CDR3 DNA reads TGCGCCAGCAGCCAAGATCCCGGGGGGCGTCAGCCCCAGCATTTT. It yields the protein CASSQDPGGRQPQHF.

The V and J genes are TRBV7-2 and TRBJ2-4; 12 bases agree with TRBD1. Germline V gives CDR1 SGHTA, CDR2 FQGNSA. The junction had 3 bases not matched to a gene; V was cut back by 5 bases and J by 7 bases. There are 14 residues in the CDR3. The CDR3 loop is CASSPGQGANIQYF. The CDR3 DNA sequence: TGTGCCAGCAGCCCGGGACAGGGGGCGAACATTCAGTACTTC.

The chain employs TRBV7-9 and TRBJ1-1, with no clear D. From germline, CDR1 is SEHNR and CDR2 FQNEAQ (reference sequence). The CDR3 covers 15 residues. Trimming left V 1 base short and J 3 bases short, with 12 bases between. CDR3 in DNA: TGTGCCAGCAGCTTAGAGGGCGGGGTTTACACTGAAGCTTTCTTT. Translated: CASSLEGGVYTEAFF.

The chain joins TRBV5-1 to TRBJ2-6; 7 bases fit TRBD1. V gave up 0 bases and J gave up 0 bases; unmatched junction bases: 6. Germline values: CDR1 SGHRS, CDR2 YFSETQ. The length of the CDR3 is 18 residues. CDR3 residues: CASSLERTGSSGANVLTF. CDR3 coding DNA: TGCGCCAGCAGCTTGGAAAGGACAGGAAGCTCTGGGGCCAACGTCCTGACTTTC.

The genes are TRBV2 and TRBJ2-5; TRBD2 agrees at 8 bases. The germline V gene has CDR1 SNHLY and CDR2 FYNNEI. The CDR3 is 14 residues long. With 8 bases clipped from V and 2 bases from J, the junction kept 7 bases outside the gene matches. The CDR3 protein is CASVAGQIQETQYF. The CDR3 DNA follows: TGTGCCAGCGTAGCGGGGCAAATACAAGAGACCCAGTACTTC.

V is TRBV10-3 and J is TRBJ1-2; the D gene is possibly TRBD1 (6 bases). CDR1 is ENHRY, CDR2 SYGVKD, per germline. This CDR3 spans 16 amino acids. Between the trimmed V and J ends, which lost 7 bases and 4 bases, there was a span of 22 bases. The CDR3 reads CAINDPGTPSPYGYTF. DNA for the CDR3: TGTGCCATCAACGACCCCGGGACACCTTCCCCCTATGGCTACACCTTC.

The chain has TRBV2 and TRBJ1-1; TRBD1 might be the D (5 bases). The CDR3 extends over 13 amino acids. CDR1 and CDR2 (germline): SNHLY, FYNNEI. With 5 bases removed from V and 3 bases from J, the gap between germline ends came to 10 bases. In DNA, the CDR3 is TGTGCCAGCAGTCTCGACAGCTACACTGAAGCTTTCTTT. It encodes CASSLDSYTEAFF.

The sample holds one count of this clone. The chain uses TRBV6-5 and TRBJ1-2, with a possible D match to TRBD1 (5 bases). The germline V and J ends were trimmed by 6 bases and 4 bases, with 9 bases remaining between them. The CDR3 totals 12 residues. The V gene's germline CDR1 is MNHEY and CDR2 SVGAGI. The CDR3 sequence is CASSQDTYGYTF. The CDR3 bases are TGTGCCAGCAGCCAGGACACCTATGGCTACACCTTC.

The chain joins TRBV7-2 to TRBJ2-1; 7 nucleotides align to TRBD2. Germline V gene data show CDR1 as SGHTA and CDR2 as FQGNSA. J was trimmed by 2 bases and V by 5 bases; bases with no gene match: 9. The CDR3 consists of 16 residues. Here the CDR3 reads CASSRTGGYTYNEQFF. CDR3 coding DNA: TGTGCCAGCAGCCGTACCGGGGGGTATACCTACAATGAGCAGTTCTTC.

The sample holds one count of this clone. The chain has TRBV7-3 and TRBJ2-1; 9 positions match TRBD2. CDR1 is SGHTA, CDR2 FQGTGA, per germline. This CDR3 spans 15 amino acids. Unmatched junction bases numbered 6, after V lost 3 bases and J lost 6 bases. The CDR3 reads CASSFSGSGLNEQFF. In DNA, the CDR3 is TGTGCCAGCAGCTTTAGCGGGAGCGGCCTCAATGAGCAGTTCTTC.

The rearrangement links TRBV9 to TRBJ2-2; a possible D gene is TRBD2 (5 bases). The V end was cut by 3 bases, the J end by 4 bases, with 19 bases between. Germline CDR1 SGDLS, CDR2 YYNGEE. The length of the CDR3 is 17 residues. The CDR3 here is CASSERDSLLATGELFF. The CDR3 nucleotides read TGTGCCAGCAGCGAACGGGATTCCTTATTAGCCACCGGGGAGCTGTTTTTT.

The chain has TRBV2 and TRBJ1-1; perhaps TRBD1 as D (5 bases). The germline CDR1 and CDR2 sequences are SNHLY and FYNNEI. Trimming shortened V by 1 base and J by 2 bases, and 17 bases separated the two germline ends. The CDR3 is made up of 17 amino acids. The CDR3 bases are TGTGCCAGCAGTGAAGAGGGACTCTTTGGGGGAAACACTGAAGCTTTCTTT. Translation: CASSEEGLFGGNTEAFF. Using reference TRBV2 and TRBJ1-1 for the parts outside the CDR3, the full variable domain is EPEVTQTPSHQVTQMGQEVILRCVPISNHLYFYWYRQILGQKVEFLVSFYNNEISEKSEIFDDQFSVERPDGSNFTLKIRSTKLEDSAMYFCASSEEGLFGGNTEAFFGQGTRLTVV.

The V and J genes are TRBV2 and TRBJ2-2, with a tentative D call TRBD2 (5 bases). Trimming took 6 bases from V and 4 from J, leaving 18 bases between them. The CDR3 is made up of 16 amino acids. In germline, CDR1 is SNHLY, CDR2 FYNNEI. The CDR3 bases are TGTGCCAGCAGAGAGTCCCAAGTAGGGAGCACCGGGGAGCTGTTTTTT. Its protein is CASRESQVGSTGELFF.

V usage is TRBV7-9 and J usage is TRBJ2-3; D might be TRBD2 (5 bases). Trimming left V 5 bases short and J 6 bases short, with 18 bases between. Germline V gene data show CDR1 as SEHNR and CDR2 as FQNEAQ (reference sequence). The CDR3 contains 15 residues. CDR3 amino acids: CASSAYSAARDTQYF. The CDR3 bases are TGTGCCAGCAGCGCCTACTCAGCGGCCCGGGATACGCAGTATTTT.

This chain joins TRBV19 and TRBJ1-1; D call uncertain. V lost 6 bases, J lost 10 bases, and 15 bases lay in between. The V gene's germline CDR1 is LNHDA and CDR2 SQIVND (reference sequence). The CDR3 sequence is 12 residues long. CDR3 residues: CASSNPRLRAFF. The CDR3 DNA reads TGTGCCAGTAGCAACCCTCGCTTGAGAGCTTTCTTT.

For this clone: Additional DNA sequences in this sample encode the identical CDR3. The chain carries TRBV7-6 and TRBJ2-1, with 10 nucleotides matching TRBD2. Per germline, CDR1 SGHVS and CDR2 FNYEAQ. Trimming at V came to 1 base and at J to 4 bases, leaving 4 bases not matched to a gene. The CDR3 sequence is 16 residues long. The CDR3 sequence: CASSLGTSGGYNEQFF. The CDR3 nucleotides are TGTGCCAGCAGCTTAGGGACTAGCGGAGGTTACAATGAGCAGTTCTTC. The full variable domain, completed using reference TRBV7-6 and TRBJ2-1, is GAGVSQSPRYKVTKRGQDVALRCDPISGHVSLYWYRQALGQGPEFLTYFNYEAQQDKSGLPNDRFSAERPEGSISTLTIQRTEQRDSAMYRCASSLGTSGGYNEQFFGPGTRLTVL.